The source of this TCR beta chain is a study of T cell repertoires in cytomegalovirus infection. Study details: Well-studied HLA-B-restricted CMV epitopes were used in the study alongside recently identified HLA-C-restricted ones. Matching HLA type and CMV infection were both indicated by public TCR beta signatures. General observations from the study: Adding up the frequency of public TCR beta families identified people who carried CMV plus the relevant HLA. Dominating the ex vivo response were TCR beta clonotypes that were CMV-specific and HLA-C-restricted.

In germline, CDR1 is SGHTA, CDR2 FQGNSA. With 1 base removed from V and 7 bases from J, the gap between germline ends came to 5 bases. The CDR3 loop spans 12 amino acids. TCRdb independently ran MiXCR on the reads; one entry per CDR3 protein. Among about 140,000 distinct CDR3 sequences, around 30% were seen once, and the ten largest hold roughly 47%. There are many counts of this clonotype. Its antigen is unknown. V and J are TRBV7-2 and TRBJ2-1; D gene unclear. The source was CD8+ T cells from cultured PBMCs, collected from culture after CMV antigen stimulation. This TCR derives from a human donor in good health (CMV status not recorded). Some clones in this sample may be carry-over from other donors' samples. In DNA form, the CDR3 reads TGTGCCAGCAGCTTAGTGGGGAATGAGCAGTTCTTC. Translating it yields CASSLVGNEQFF. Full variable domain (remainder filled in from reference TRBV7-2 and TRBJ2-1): GAGVSQSPSNKVTEKGKDVELRCDPISGHTALYWYRQSLGQGLEFLIYFQGNSAPDKSGLPSDRFSAERTGGSVSTLTIQRTQQEDSAVYLCASSLVGNEQFFGPGTRLTVL.